The 10 T cell receptor beta chains in this list originate from one sample, sequenced in a study of early T cells in non-severe SARS-CoV-2 infection. TCRdb called the 5' RACE reads again in MiXCR, with one record for every CDR3 protein. The sample has about 55,000 distinct CDR3 sequences, under 8% seen once. The starting material was whole blood, obtained at baseline. All receptors derive from an adult who was a healthcare worker with PCR-confirmed SARS-CoV-2 infection or an uninfected control (not recorded which).

This clonotype was counted ten times or more. The chain links TRBV28 to TRBJ1-1; D unresolved. Germline values: CDR1 MDHEN, CDR2 SYDVKM. Trimming left V 5 bases short and J 5 bases short, with 15 bases between. The CDR3 is made up of 14 amino acids. The chain's CDR3 is CASSPPVPWTEAFF. The CDR3 DNA sequence: TGTGCCAGCAGTCCCCCCGTACCTTGGACTGAAGCTTTCTTT. The whole variable domain, filled in from reference TRBV28 and TRBJ1-1, reads DVKVTQSSRYLVKRTGEKVFLECVQDMDHENMFWYRQDPGLGLRLIYFSYDVKMKEKGDIPEGYSVSREKKERFSLILESASTNQTSMYLCASSPPVPWTEAFFGQGTRLTVV.

The gene calls are TRBV29-1 and TRBJ1-4; 7 bases align to TRBD1. J lost 8 bases, V lost 4 bases, and 7 bases had no gene match. The CDR3 runs 13 residues. CDR1 SQVTM and CDR2 ANQGSEA come from the germline V gene. The DNA for the CDR3 is TGCAGCGTTGGGGGACAGAGAGACGAAAAACTGTTTTTT. Its translation: CSVGGQRDEKLFF.

This clonotype occurred many times. The chain is built from TRBV9 and TRBJ2-3; 7 positions agree with TRBD2. This CDR3 region has 15 residues. V dropped 0 bases and J dropped 3; count of bases not matched to a gene: 4. Germline V gene lookup returns CDR1 SGDLS and CDR2 YYNGEE. The DNA for the CDR3 is TGTGCCAGCAGCGTAGGTCTAGCGGCGACAGATACGCAGTATTTT. Translated, it gives CASSVGLAATDTQYF.

This rearrangement joins TRBV7-2 to TRBJ2-3; 7 bases line up with TRBD2. CDR3 length: 14 residues. V was clipped by 4 bases and J by 5 bases; unmatched bases: 6. Germline CDR1 SGHTA, CDR2 FQGNSA. This chain's CDR3 is CASSSRGRGDTQYF. The CDR3 coding sequence is TGTGCCAGCAGCTCGCGGGGGAGAGGAGATACGCAGTATTTT.

CDR3 amino acids: CSVTSGPYEQYF. The CDR3 DNA is TGCAGCGTTACTAGCGGCCCCTACGAGCAGTACTTC. The gene calls are TRBV29-1 and TRBJ2-7; 8 nucleotides align to TRBD2. The CDR3 is 12 residues long. The J segment lost 2 bases and the V segment lost 5 bases, leaving 2 bases of the junction unmatched. Germline V gives CDR1 SQVTM, CDR2 ANQGSEA.

This clonotype has at least ten counts. The rearrangement uses TRBV4-1 and TRBJ2-7, with D possibly called TRBD1 or TRBD2 (5 bases each). The CDR3 consists of 15 residues. V lost 2 bases, J lost 7 bases, and 18 bases lay in between. Per the germline V gene, CDR1 is MGHRA and CDR2 is YSYEKL. Here the CDR3 DNA reads TGCGCCAGCAGCCAACCCCGGGACGCCCCTGGGGAGCAGTACTTC. It translates to CASSQPRDAPGEQYF.

This clonotype has only a few counts. V gene TRBV30 combines with J gene TRBJ1-4, with D unclear. CDR1 is GTSNPN, CDR2 SVGIG, per germline (reference sequence). This CDR3 is 15 amino acids long. The V and J ends lost 0 bases and 0 bases respectively, with 8 bases between them. CDR3 loop: CAWSVRDPTNEKLFF. CDR3 DNA: TGTGCCTGGAGTGTCCGGGATCCAACTAATGAAAAACTGTTTTTT.

This clonotype was counted between two and nine times. This chain uses TRBV4-3 with TRBJ2-7; 7 positions agree with TRBD1. CDR3 size: 14 residues. After removal of 1 base from V and 2 bases from J, the junction contained 2 bases not matched to a gene. Germline V gene lookup returns CDR1 LGHNA and CDR2 YSLEER. This chain's CDR3 is CASSQGQGTYEQYF. The CDR3 nucleotides are TGCGCCAGCAGCCAAGGACAGGGTACCTACGAGCAGTACTTC.

This clonotype showed up many times. V usage is TRBV7-9 and J usage is TRBJ2-1; 9 bases are shared with TRBD1. In germline, CDR1 is SEHNR, CDR2 FQNEAQ (reference sequence). V shed 7 bases, J shed 4 bases, and the junction held 8 bases outside the gene matches. The CDR3 covers 15 residues. CDR3 loop: CASTTVGQGYNEQFF. The CDR3 nucleotides read TGTGCCAGCACCACCGTAGGACAGGGGTACAATGAGCAGTTCTTC.

This clonotype was observed at least ten times. The CDR3 loop reads CASSGRDGYTF. The CDR3 region has the DNA TGTGCCAGCTCGGGGAGGGATGGCTACACCTTC. The chain couples TRBV18 to TRBJ1-2; D remains ambiguous. The CDR3 consists of 11 residues. V was clipped by 6 bases and J by 6 bases, with 8 bases between them. Per the germline V gene, CDR1 is KGHSH and CDR2 is LQKENI.